These T cell receptor beta chains were read from a single sample in a study of blood T cell repertoires in COVID-19. Sequenced by immunoSEQ multiplex PCR; TCRdb stores in-frame clones only, minus some. The sample records a few hundred thousand clones, about 87% being singletons. Specimen: PBMCs or T cells enriched from blood (not recorded which). The receptors originated from a man younger than 35 with acute COVID-19. The conserved cysteine and the conserved F or W are not part of the CDR3 here. The order of the fields is V gene, J gene, CDR3 length, CDR3 protein.

v_gene: TRBV27
j_gene: TRBJ1-5
len: 11
CDR3aa: ASLGPGGQPQH

v_gene: TRBV5-1
j_gene: TRBJ2-2
len: 15
CDR3aa: ASSFGTDSVVDGELF

v_gene: TRBV18
j_gene: TRBJ2-3
len: 12
CDR3aa: ASSPDYTTDTQY

v_gene: TRBV3-1/TRBV3-2
j_gene: TRBJ1-5
len: 11
CDR3aa: ASSQGGYQPQH

v_gene: TRBV6-5
j_gene: TRBJ1-4
len: 12
CDR3aa: ASTTRTGDEKLF

v_gene: TRBV28
j_gene: TRBJ2-2
len: 11
CDR3aa: ASKGREPGELF

v_gene: TRBV7-2
j_gene: TRBJ2-7
len: 13
CDR3aa: ASSHIAGGNYEQY

v_gene: TRBV7-9
j_gene: TRBJ1-3
len: 11
CDR3aa: ATPIPSGNTIY

v_gene: TRBV30
j_gene: TRBJ2-2
len: 10
CDR3aa: AWSYYTGELF

v_gene: TRBV28
j_gene: TRBJ2-5
len: 9
CDR3aa: ASSIQETQY

v_gene: TRBV2
j_gene: TRBJ1-2
len: 9
CDR3aa: ASSKLYGYT

v_gene: TRBV4-1
j_gene: TRBJ2-3
len: 15
CDR3aa: ASSQELRGARTDTQY

v_gene: TRBV25-1
j_gene: TRBJ2-1
len: 11
CDR3aa: ASSPTGLNEQF

v_gene: TRBV5-8
j_gene: TRBJ1-3
len: 14
CDR3aa: ASSTGTVSSGNTIY

v_gene: TRBV4-1
j_gene: TRBJ1-6
len: 13
CDR3aa: ASSRFWDSNSPLH

v_gene: TRBV1
j_gene: TRBJ2-5
len: 14
CDR3aa: TSSQVEREEGETQY

v_gene: TRBV6-1
j_gene: TRBJ1-2
len: 14
CDR3aa: ASSEAWDRGLEGYT

v_gene: TRBV27
j_gene: TRBJ2-5
len: 10
CDR3aa: ASSLRGETQY

v_gene: TRBV5-3
j_gene: TRBJ1-1
len: 13
CDR3aa: ARIQFLGKNTEAF

v_gene: TRBV27
j_gene: TRBJ1-2
len: 10
CDR3aa: ASGQAGRGYT

v_gene: TRBV5-5
j_gene: TRBJ2-1
len: 11
CDR3aa: ASSASGNNEQF

v_gene: TRBV18
j_gene: TRBJ1-6
len: 13
CDR3aa: ASSPESGYRSPLH

v_gene: TRBV24-1
j_gene: TRBJ1-1
len: 13
CDR3aa: ATSGGTGWDTEAF

v_gene: TRBV28
j_gene: TRBJ1-5
len: 12
CDR3aa: ASSWGQGNQPQH

v_gene: TRBV10-3
j_gene: TRBJ2-2
len: 14
CDR3aa: AISPSGTEGTGELF

v_gene: TRBV7-8
j_gene: TRBJ2-5
len: 12
CDR3aa: ASSRGQFQETQY

v_gene: TRBV3-1/TRBV3-2
j_gene: TRBJ2-7
len: 12
CDR3aa: ASSQGGRLYEQY

v_gene: TRBV27
j_gene: TRBJ2-5
len: 12
CDR3aa: ASSPVDYQETQY

v_gene: TRBV28
j_gene: TRBJ2-7
len: 10
CDR3aa: ASRSGLYEQY

v_gene: TRBV15
j_gene: TRBJ2-7
len: 13
CDR3aa: ATSRELDSTYEQY

v_gene: TRBV6-2/TRBV6-3
j_gene: TRBJ1-2
len: 12
CDR3aa: ASSLDRGRDGYT

v_gene: TRBV18
j_gene: TRBJ1-2
len: 12
CDR3aa: ASSPGTGNYGYT

v_gene: TRBV24-1
j_gene: TRBJ2-1
len: 15
CDR3aa: ATSDRPRLAGDGEQF

v_gene: TRBV19
j_gene: TRBJ2-2
len: 15
CDR3aa: ASSIRGQGVGTGELF

v_gene: TRBV11-1
j_gene: TRBJ2-1
len: 14
CDR3aa: ASSLGVGGARNEQF

v_gene: TRBV11-3
j_gene: TRBJ2-7
len: 13
CDR3aa: ASSISRSLRGEQY

v_gene: TRBV19
j_gene: TRBJ2-7
len: 13
CDR3aa: ASSGWLAGESEQY

v_gene: TRBV18
j_gene: TRBJ1-2
len: 13
CDR3aa: ASSPRTTGDYGYT

v_gene: TRBV27
j_gene: TRBJ1-2
len: 13
CDR3aa: ASSLTGLANYGYT

v_gene: TRBV11-2
j_gene: TRBJ1-4
len: 12
CDR3aa: ASSPGTGYEKLF

v_gene: TRBV28
j_gene: TRBJ1-5
len: 13
CDR3aa: ASSAPDRQDQPQH

v_gene: TRBV30
j_gene: TRBJ2-1
len: 12
CDR3aa: AWDTKREANEQF

v_gene: TRBV27
j_gene: TRBJ1-2
len: 12
CDR3aa: ASSLSGQVYGYT

v_gene: TRBV29-1
j_gene: TRBJ2-7
len: 12
CDR3aa: SVEVEGRVYEQY

v_gene: TRBV7-3
j_gene: TRBJ2-1
len: 13
CDR3aa: ASSPRTGLYNEQF

v_gene: TRBV9
j_gene: TRBJ1-1
len: 11
CDR3aa: ASRDTGNTEAF

v_gene: TRBV29-1
j_gene: TRBJ2-5
len: 12
CDR3aa: SVEDISGRVTQY

v_gene: TRBV28
j_gene: TRBJ1-3
len: 9
CDR3aa: ASTGGNTIY

v_gene: TRBV28
j_gene: TRBJ2-7
len: 10
CDR3aa: ASLRKGDEQY

v_gene: TRBV5-6
j_gene: TRBJ2-7
len: 13
CDR3aa: ASSHSPGGAYEQY